This record looks at one T cell receptor (beta chain) sequence and its context. The antigen it binds to is not known. The input lacks base qualities; no much larger clone sits a single base away. Trimming leaves V shorter by 4 bases and J shorter by 3 bases, with the junction holding 7 bases beyond the gene matches. CDR1 and CDR2 were assigned from the germline V gene as ENHRY and SYGVKD. The CDR3 spans 16 residues, from the cysteine through the phenylalanine. Only the CDR3 region is kept as DNA, spanning 48 bases read in frame from base 1. The donors were 40 or so Caucasian individuals from Russia, aged 6 to 90 years, who were systemically healthy. Each donor gave around 9 milliliters of peripheral blood, collected into EDTA-treated Vacutainer tubes. Ficoll-Paque density-gradient centrifugation was used to isolate PBMCs, with at least 6 million per sample. Trizol reagent was used to extract total RNA from the PBMCs, yielding at least 6 micrograms per sample. For every donor, flow cytometry on a PBMC aliquot measured the percentage of naive CD45RAhigh/CD27high T cells.

The sample comes from a study of blood T cells in healthy people across ages (dated by TCRdb to 2013 to 2016). At the level of the whole study: In model experiments, template switching captured about one uniquely barcoded TCR beta cDNA molecule for every two T cells. The study measured age-related changes in TCR beta repertoire diversity using deep sequencing normalized with unique cDNA molecular identifiers. The donors were split into four age groups: young (average roughly 15 years), middle-aged (over 35), aged (more than 55) and long-lived (over 75). For two donors (one aged 18 to 30 and one aged 80 or older), the study analyzed two additional independent replicas of 1 million unique cDNA reads from the same blood draw. Summary of the overall study and its limitations: Because the CMV infection status of the donors was unknown, age-related changes in expanded clonotypes may potentially have been confounded. Since profiling was done on bulk unsorted PBMCs, naive and antigen-experienced compartments could not be conclusively compared. Compared with the aged group, the long-lived group had more naive CD4+ T cells, fewer expanded clones and increased TCR diversity, suggesting age selection. Estimates of total diversity from one million sequenced T cells were regarded as lower bounds and underestimates. A strong correlation was found between observed TCR beta diversity and the percentage of naive T cells measured by flow cytometry. Observed TCR beta diversity per million T cells fell roughly linearly with age, and a significant reduction was already apparent by age around 40.

The library came from 5' RACE. Sequencing was performed on an Illumina HiSeq 2500. A second roughly 6 to 11 cycle PCR used a sample-barcoded 5' primer and a J-beta primer mix. A unique molecular identifier was introduced onto each TCR beta cDNA molecule by a template-switch 5' adaptor carrying 12 random nucleotides. Each sample yielded at least 3 million CDR3-containing paired-end reads. First-strand cDNA was synthesized from all RNA with the Mint cDNA synthesis kit, primed by a TRBC-specific oligonucleotide. All cDNA was treated with uracil-DNA glycosylase and then went through a first 18-cycle PCR with the universal primers M1SS and BC2_uni_R. Processing in the source paper ran as follows. Each sample was normalized by randomly selecting 1 million high-quality reads, each carrying a distinct molecular identifier. Reads with shared molecular identifiers were discarded instead of being binned into consensus sequences. MiTCR, with a Q25 quality threshold and the strictest error-elimination algorithm, was used for CDR3 identification, clonotype clustering and error correction. Lower-bound total TCR beta diversity was estimated with a nonparametric unseen species model using Euler transformation. TCRdb reworked the public reads: Q25 trimming with fastp, MiXCR clone assembly, productive beta chains retained. Rows are unified per CDR3 protein, each entry keeping the most common DNA and genes. What appears here as the V and J calls and clone size reflects TCRdb's work, not the paper's. The sample has over 700,000 distinct CDR3 sequences on record, approximately 25% of them singletons. The ten largest make up more than 8% of the sample.

These sequences were also reported in another study, on T cells of mothers and their children. From that second study: The donors were nine systemically healthy Caucasian individuals, made up of three mothers and their six children. cDNA synthesis used all of the extracted RNA, with 1.5 ug of RNA in each 15 ul reaction. In the second PCR, the M1S primer added sample barcodes and 2-4 random nucleotides. Over 8.5 million TCR beta CDR3 reads were obtained for each mother, and approximately 3 million reads were obtained for each child. Thymic selection shapes the output of TCR recombination in a similar way in related and unrelated pairs, and inherited differences have a minor effect. Normalized repertoire overlap was always slightly but never significantly higher in related than unrelated mother-child pairs. With a sensitivity of roughly 93 clones per million clonotypes, no persistent microchimeric T cell clones were detected. In the study, deep NGS was used to compare the TCR beta repertoires of mothers and children, and features distinguishing related mother-child pairs from unrelated individuals were sought. On average, the children were roughly 11 +/- 4 years old, while the mothers were about 40 +/- 4 years old. After adapters were ligated using NEBNext reagents, the libraries underwent 100+100 nt paired-end sequencing on an Illumina HiSeq 2000. To avoid cross-contamination, the mother libraries and the child libraries were prepared a month apart and sequenced in separate runs. Between roughly 450,000 and 2,000,000 distinct TCR beta clonotypes were identified per donor. Naive TCR beta clonotypes were estimated from low-frequency clonotypes matched to each donor's FACS-determined naive share, without sorting.

Specimen: blood. The sequence links TRBV10-3 to TRBJ2-5; 11 middle bases align to TRBD2. The sequence was obtained from a boy aged 5-17 years in good health. The DNA sequence reads TGTGCCATCAGTGGAAACGGGGGACTAGCGGAAGAGACCCAGTACTTC. Its amino acids are CAISGNGGLAEETQYF.